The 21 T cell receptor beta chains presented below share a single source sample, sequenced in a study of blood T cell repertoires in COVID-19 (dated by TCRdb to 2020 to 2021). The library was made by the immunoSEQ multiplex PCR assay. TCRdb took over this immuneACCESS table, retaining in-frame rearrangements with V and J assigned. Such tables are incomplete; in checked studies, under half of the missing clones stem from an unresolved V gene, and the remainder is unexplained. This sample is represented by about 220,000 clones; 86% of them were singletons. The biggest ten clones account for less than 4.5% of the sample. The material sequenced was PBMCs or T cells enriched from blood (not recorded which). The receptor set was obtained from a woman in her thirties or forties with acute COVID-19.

The CDR3 here is CASSLPGGVNQPQHF. The CDR3 region has the DNA TGTGCCAGCAGCTTACCAGGAGGGGTCAATCAGCCCCAGCATTTT. The chain is built from TRBV5-8 and TRBJ1-5, with a tentative D call TRBD1 (5 bases). Germline CDR1 is SGHTS and CDR2 is YDEGEE. The CDR3 spans 15 residues. V lost 2 bases to trimming and J lost 3 bases, with 12 bases between them.

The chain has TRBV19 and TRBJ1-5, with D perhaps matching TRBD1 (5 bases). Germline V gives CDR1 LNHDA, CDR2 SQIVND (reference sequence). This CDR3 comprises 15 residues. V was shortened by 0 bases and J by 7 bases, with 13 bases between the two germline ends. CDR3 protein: CASSIEGGEGQPQHF. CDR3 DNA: TGTGCCAGTAGTATAGAGGGTGGGGAGGGGCAGCCCCAGCATTTT.

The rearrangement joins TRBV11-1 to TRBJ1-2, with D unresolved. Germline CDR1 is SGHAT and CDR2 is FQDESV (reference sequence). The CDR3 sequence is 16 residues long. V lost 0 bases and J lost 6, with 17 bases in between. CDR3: CASSLAPSTLRDGYTF. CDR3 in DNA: TGTGCCAGCAGCTTAGCCCCCTCTACTTTACGGGATGGCTACACCTTC. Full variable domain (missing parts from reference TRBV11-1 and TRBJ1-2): EAEVAQSPRYKITEKSQAVAFWCDPISGHATLYWYRQILGQGPELLVQFQDESVVDDSQLPKDRFSAERLKGVDSTLKIQPAELGDSAMYLCASSLAPSTLRDGYTFGSGTRLTVV.

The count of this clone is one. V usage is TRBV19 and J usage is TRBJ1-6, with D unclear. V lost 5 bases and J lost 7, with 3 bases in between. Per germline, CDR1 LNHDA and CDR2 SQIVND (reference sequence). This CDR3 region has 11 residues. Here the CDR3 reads CASSQNSPLHF. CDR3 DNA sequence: TGTGCCAGTAGTCAAAATTCACCCCTCCACTTT.

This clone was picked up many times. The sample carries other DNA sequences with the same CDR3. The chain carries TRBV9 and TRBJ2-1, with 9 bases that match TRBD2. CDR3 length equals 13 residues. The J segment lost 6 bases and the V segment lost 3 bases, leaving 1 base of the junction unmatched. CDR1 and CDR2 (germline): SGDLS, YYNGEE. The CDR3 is CASSGTSVNEQFF. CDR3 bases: TGTGCCAGCAGCGGGACTAGCGTCAATGAGCAGTTCTTC.

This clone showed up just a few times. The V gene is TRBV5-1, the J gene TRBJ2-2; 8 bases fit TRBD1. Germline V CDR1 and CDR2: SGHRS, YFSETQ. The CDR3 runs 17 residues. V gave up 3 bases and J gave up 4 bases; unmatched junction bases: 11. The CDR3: CASSWGPRQGTTGELFF. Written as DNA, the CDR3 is TGCGCCAGCAGCTGGGGTCCGAGACAGGGGACCACCGGGGAGCTGTTTTTT.

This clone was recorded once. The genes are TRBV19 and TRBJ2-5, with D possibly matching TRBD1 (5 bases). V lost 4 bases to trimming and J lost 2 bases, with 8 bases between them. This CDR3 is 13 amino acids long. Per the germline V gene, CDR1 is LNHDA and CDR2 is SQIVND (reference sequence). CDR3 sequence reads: CASSTGNQETQYF. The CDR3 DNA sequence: TGTGCCAGTAGTACAGGGAATCAAGAGACCCAGTACTTC.

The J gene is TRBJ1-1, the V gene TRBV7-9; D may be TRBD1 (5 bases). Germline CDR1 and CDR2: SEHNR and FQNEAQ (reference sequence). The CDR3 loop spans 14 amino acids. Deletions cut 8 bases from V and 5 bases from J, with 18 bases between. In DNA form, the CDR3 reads TGTGCCAGCGGTAGAAGCGGGGGGACGACTGAAGCTTTCTTT. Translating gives CASGRSGGTTEAFF.

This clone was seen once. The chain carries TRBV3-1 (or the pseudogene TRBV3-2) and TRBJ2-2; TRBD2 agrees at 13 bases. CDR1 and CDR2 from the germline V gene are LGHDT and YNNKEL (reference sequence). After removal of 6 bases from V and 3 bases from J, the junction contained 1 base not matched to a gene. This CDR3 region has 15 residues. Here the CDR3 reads CASRLAGGHTGELFF. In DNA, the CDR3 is TGTGCCAGCAGACTAGCGGGGGGGCACACCGGGGAGCTGTTTTTT.

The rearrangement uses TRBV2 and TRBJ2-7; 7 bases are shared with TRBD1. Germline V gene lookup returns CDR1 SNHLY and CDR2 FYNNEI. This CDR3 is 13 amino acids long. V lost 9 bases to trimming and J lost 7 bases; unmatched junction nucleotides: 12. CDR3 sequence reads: CASRATGTGEQYF. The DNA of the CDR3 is TGTGCCAGTCGGGCGACAGGGACGGGGGAGCAGTACTTC.

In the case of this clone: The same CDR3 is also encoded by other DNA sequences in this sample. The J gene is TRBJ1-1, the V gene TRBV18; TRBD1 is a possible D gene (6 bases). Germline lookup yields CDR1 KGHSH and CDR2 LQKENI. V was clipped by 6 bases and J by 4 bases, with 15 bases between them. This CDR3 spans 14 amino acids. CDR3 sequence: CASSLNREGTEAFF. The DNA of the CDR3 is TGTGCCAGCTCCCTTAACAGGGAAGGCACTGAAGCTTTCTTT.

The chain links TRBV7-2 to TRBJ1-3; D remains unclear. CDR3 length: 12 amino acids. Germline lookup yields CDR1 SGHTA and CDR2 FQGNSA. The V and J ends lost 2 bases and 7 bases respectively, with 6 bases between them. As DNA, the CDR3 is TGTGCCAGCAGCTTATACTCCAACACCATATATTTT. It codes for CASSLYSNTIYF.

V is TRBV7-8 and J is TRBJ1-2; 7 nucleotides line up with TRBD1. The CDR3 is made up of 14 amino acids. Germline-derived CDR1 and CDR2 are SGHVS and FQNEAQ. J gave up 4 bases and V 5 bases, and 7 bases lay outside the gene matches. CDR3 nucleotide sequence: TGTGCCAGCAGCACAGACAGGGAAATCTATGGCTACACCTTC. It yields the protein CASSTDREIYGYTF.

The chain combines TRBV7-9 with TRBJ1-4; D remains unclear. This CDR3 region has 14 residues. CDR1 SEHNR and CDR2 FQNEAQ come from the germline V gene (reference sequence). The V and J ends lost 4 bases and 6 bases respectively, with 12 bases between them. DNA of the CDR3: TGTGCCAGCAGCTCACCGGGATTGGATGAAAAACTGTTTTTT. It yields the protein CASSSPGLDEKLFF. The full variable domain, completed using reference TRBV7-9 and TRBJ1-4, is DTGVSQNPRHKITKRGQNVTFRCDPISEHNRLYWYRQTLGQGPEFLTYFQNEAQLEKSRLLSDRFSAERPKGSFSTLEIQRTEQGDSAMYLCASSSPGLDEKLFFGSGTQLSVL.

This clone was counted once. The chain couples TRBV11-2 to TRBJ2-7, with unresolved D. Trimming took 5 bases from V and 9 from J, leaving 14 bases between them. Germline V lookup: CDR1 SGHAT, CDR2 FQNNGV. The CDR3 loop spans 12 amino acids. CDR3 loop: CASSPWPATQYF. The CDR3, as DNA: TGTGCCAGCAGCCCCTGGCCAGCGACGCAGTACTTC. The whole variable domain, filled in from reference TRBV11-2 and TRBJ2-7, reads EAGVAQSPRYKIIEKRQSVAFWCNPISGHATLYWYQQILGQGPKLLIQFQNNGVVDDSQLPKDRFSAERLKGVDSTLKIQPAKLEDSAVYLCASSPWPATQYFGPGTRLTVT.

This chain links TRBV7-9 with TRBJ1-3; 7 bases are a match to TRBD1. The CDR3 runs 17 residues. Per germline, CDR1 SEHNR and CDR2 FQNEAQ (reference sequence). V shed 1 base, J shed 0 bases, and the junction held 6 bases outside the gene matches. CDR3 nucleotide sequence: TGTGCCAGCAGCTTAGGAGTAGGGGGCTTCTCTGGAAACACCATATATTTT. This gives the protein CASSLGVGGFSGNTIYF.

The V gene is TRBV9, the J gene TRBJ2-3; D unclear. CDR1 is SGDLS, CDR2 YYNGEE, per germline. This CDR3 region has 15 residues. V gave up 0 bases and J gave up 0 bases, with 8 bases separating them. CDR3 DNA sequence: TGTGCCAGCAGCGTAGCAAGTACTAGCACAGATACGCAGTATTTT. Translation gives CASSVASTSTDTQYF.

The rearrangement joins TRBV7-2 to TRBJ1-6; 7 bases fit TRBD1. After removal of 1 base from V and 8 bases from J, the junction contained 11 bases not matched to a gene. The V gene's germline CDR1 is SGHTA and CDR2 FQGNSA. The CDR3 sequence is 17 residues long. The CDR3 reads CASSLGRGQSGDSPLHF. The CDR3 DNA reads TGTGCCAGCAGCTTAGGGCGGGGACAGTCCGGTGATTCACCCCTCCACTTT.

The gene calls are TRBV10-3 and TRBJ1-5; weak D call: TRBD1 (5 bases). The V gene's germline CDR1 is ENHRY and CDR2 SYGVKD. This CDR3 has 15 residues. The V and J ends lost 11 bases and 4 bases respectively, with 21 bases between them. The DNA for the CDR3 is TGTGCCCCCCGGGGGTCAGTTTACATTAATCAGCCCCAGCATTTT. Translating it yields CAPRGSVYINQPQHF.

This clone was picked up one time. The CDR3: CAWSGTNNEQFF. The CDR3 DNA is TGTGCCTGGTCTGGGACAAACAATGAGCAGTTCTTC. The chain combines TRBV30 with TRBJ2-1, with D tentatively TRBD1 (6 bases). Germline CDR1 is GTSNPN and CDR2 is SVGIG (reference sequence). The CDR3 length is 12 residues. The V end was cut by 5 bases, the J end by 5 bases, with 10 bases between.

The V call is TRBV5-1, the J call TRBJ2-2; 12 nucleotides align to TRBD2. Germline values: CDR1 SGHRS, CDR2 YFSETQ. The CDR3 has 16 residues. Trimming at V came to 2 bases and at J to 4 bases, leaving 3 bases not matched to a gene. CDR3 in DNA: TGCGCCAGCAGCTTCACTAGCGGGGGGATCACCGGGGAGCTGTTTTTT. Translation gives CASSFTSGGITGELFF.